The 9 T cell receptor beta chains presented below share a single source sample, sequenced in a study of blood T cell repertoires in COVID-19. TCRdb's table, derived via immunoSEQ multiplex PCR, lists solely in-frame clones and lacks some. The repertoire has a few hundred thousand clones, 85% to 90% of them found once; the top ten carry about 7.1%. Sequenced input: peripheral blood. The receptors originated from a woman aged 70 to 79 with active or convalescent COVID-19.

The count of this clone is one. The V gene is TRBV24-1, the J gene TRBJ2-5; the D gene is possibly TRBD1 (7 bases). This CDR3 is 15 amino acids long. CDR1 is KGHDR and CDR2 is SFDVKD in the germline V gene. Trimming shortened V by 3 bases and J by 5 bases, and 15 bases separated the two germline ends. This CDR3 reads CATSDPYAGGETQYF. The CDR3 nucleotides are TGTGCCACCAGTGATCCCTATGCAGGGGGGGAGACCCAGTACTTC.

The rearrangement links TRBV12-3 or TRBV12-4 to TRBJ1-2; no clear D gene. The CDR3 extends over 13 amino acids. Trimming removed 5 bases from V and 3 bases from J, with 10 bases in between. Written as DNA, the CDR3 is TGTGCCAGCAGTGCCACTCGGGACTATGGCTACACCTTC. Translation: CASSATRDYGYTF.

The rearrangement links TRBV24-1 to TRBJ2-4, with a possible D match to TRBD1 (5 bases). Deletions cut 6 bases from V and 6 bases from J, with 11 bases between. The CDR3 length is 13 residues. The germline CDR1 and CDR2 sequences are KGHDR and SFDVKD. The CDR3 reads CATSRTRGNIQYF. The CDR3 DNA sequence: TGTGCCACCAGTCGGACAAGGGGAAACATTCAGTACTTC.

This clone showed up just once. The chain combines TRBV19 with TRBJ1-1, with no clear D. Trimming took off 4 bases at V and 8 bases at J, with 8 bases between the two ends. The CDR3 length is 11 residues. Germline lookup yields CDR1 LNHDA and CDR2 SQIVND (reference sequence). CDR3 region: CASSRREEAFF. CDR3 bases: TGTGCCAGTAGTAGGAGGGAGGAAGCTTTCTTT.

The chain links TRBV7-8 to TRBJ1-5, with 11 bases that match TRBD1. V shed 5 bases, J shed 7 bases, and the junction held 10 bases outside the gene matches. The germline CDR1 and CDR2 sequences are SGHVS and FQNEAQ. The CDR3 runs 16 residues. The CDR3 DNA is TGTGCCAGCAGCCTTTCGGGACAGGGGGTAGGGCAGCCCCAGCATTTT. Protein: CASSLSGQGVGQPQHF. The full variable domain, its missing parts supplied by reference TRBV7-8 and TRBJ1-5, is GAGVSQSPRYKVAKRGQDVALRCDPISGHVSLFWYQQALGQGPEFLTYFQNEAQLDKSGLPSDRFFAERPEGSVSTLKIQRTQQEDSAVYLCASSLSGQGVGQPQHFGDGTRLSIL.

The gene calls are TRBV5-1 and TRBJ1-4; D may be TRBD1 (5 bases). CDR1 and CDR2 from the germline V gene are SGHRS and YFSETQ. The V end lost 4 bases, the J end lost 7 bases, and 17 bases lay between the germline ends. This CDR3 region has 15 residues. CDR3 bases: TGCGCCAGCAGCCTTGGGGGGAGTGGAGGTGAAAAACTGTTTTTT. It yields the protein CASSLGGSGGEKLFF.

The chain is built from TRBV9 and TRBJ2-2; the match to TRBD1 covers 7 bases. Germline V gene lookup returns CDR1 SGDLS and CDR2 YYNGEE. Trimming took 4 bases from V and 5 from J; bases not matched to a gene: 8. There are 15 residues in the CDR3. The CDR3 reads CASSPRQGRTGELFF. The CDR3 nucleotides are TGTGCCAGCAGCCCCAGACAGGGAAGGACCGGGGAGCTGTTTTTT.

The chain couples TRBV24-1 to TRBJ2-6, with 11 bases lining up with TRBD1. V lost 2 bases, J lost 8 bases, and 13 bases stayed unmatched. Germline-derived CDR1 and CDR2 are KGHDR and SFDVKD. The CDR3 runs 19 residues. For the CDR3, the DNA is TGTGCCACCAGTGATTCGTCCGGACAGGGGGCGAAGAAGACCAACGTCCTGACTTTC. This sequence encodes CATSDSSGQGAKKTNVLTF.

V gene TRBV7-8 combines with J gene TRBJ1-1; D unclear. This CDR3 contains 15 residues. The V gene's germline CDR1 is SGHVS and CDR2 FQNEAQ. V lost 2 bases to trimming and J lost 7 bases, with 17 bases between them. For the CDR3, the DNA is TGTGCCAGCAGCTTATCAGGTGGCCAACCAAGTGAAGCTTTCTTT. This encodes CASSLSGGQPSEAFF. Complete variable domain (other parts from reference TRBV7-8 and TRBJ1-1): GAGVSQSPRYKVAKRGQDVALRCDPISGHVSLFWYQQALGQGPEFLTYFQNEAQLDKSGLPSDRFFAERPEGSVSTLKIQRTQQEDSAVYLCASSLSGGQPSEAFFGQGTRLTVV.